This T cell receptor beta chain is from a study of T-cell memory formation after mild COVID-19. TCRdb re-called the 5' RACE reads through MiXCR, storing one row per CDR3 protein. Seen here are 560,000 or so distinct CDR3 sequences, around 16% observed once, and the top ten hold about 8.6%. This receptor was taken from an adult woman who had mild COVID-19 (a few samples of this study predate the infection). Cell type and time point are not known. Sequenced input: PBMCs or a T cell subset sorted from them (not recorded which).

The CDR3 nucleotides read TGCAGTGCTAGTCGGGGAGTCGGGGAGCTGTTTTTT. The encoded protein is CSASRGVGELFF. The gene calls are TRBV20-1 and TRBJ2-2; perhaps TRBD2 as D (5 bases). V lost 3 bases, J lost 7 bases, and 9 bases lay in between. Germline V gene data show CDR1 as DFQATT and CDR2 as SNEGSKA (reference sequence). This CDR3 spans 12 amino acids.